This T cell receptor (beta chain) was sequenced during a study of blood T cell repertoires in COVID-19. TCRdb keeps only in-frame clones here, not all; method: immunoSEQ multiplex PCR. The sample records 190,000 or so clones, roughly 82% being singletons. This clone appeared once. This sequence originates from a middle-aged man who had recovered from COVID-19. Sequencing used PBMCs or T cells enriched from blood (not recorded which).

The CDR3 is CATSPGKSYEQYF. For the CDR3, the DNA is TGCGCCACCTCCCCGGGGAAATCCTACGAGCAGTACTTC. The rearrangement uses TRBV10-1 and TRBJ2-7; TRBD2 is a possible D gene (5 bases). This CDR3 region has 13 residues. With 10 bases removed from V and 1 base from J, the gap between germline ends came to 14 bases. Germline CDR1 reads WNHNN; CDR2 reads SYGVQD (reference sequence).